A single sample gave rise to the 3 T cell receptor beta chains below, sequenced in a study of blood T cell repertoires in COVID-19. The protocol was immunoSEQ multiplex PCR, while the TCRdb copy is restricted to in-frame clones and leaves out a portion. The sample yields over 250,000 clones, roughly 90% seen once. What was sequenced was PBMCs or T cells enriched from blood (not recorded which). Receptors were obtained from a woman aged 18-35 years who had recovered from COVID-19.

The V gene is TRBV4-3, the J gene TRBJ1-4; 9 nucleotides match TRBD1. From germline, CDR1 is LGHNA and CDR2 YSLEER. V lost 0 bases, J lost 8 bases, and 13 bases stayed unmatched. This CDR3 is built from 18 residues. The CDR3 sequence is CASSQDLLRGTGSEKLFF. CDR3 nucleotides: TGCGCCAGCAGCCAAGATCTACTTCGTGGGACAGGGAGCGAAAAACTGTTTTTT.

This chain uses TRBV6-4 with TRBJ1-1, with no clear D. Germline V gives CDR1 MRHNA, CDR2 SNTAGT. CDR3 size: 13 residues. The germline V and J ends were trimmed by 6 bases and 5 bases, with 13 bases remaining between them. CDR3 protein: CASRGPSGTEAFF. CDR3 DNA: TGTGCCAGCAGGGGTCCCTCCGGGACTGAAGCTTTCTTT.

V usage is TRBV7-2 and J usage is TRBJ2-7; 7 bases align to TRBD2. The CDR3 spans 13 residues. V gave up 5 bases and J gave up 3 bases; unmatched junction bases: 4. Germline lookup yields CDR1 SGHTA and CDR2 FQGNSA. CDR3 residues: CASSTGRGYEQYF. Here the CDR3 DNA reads TGTGCCAGCAGCACGGGGAGGGGCTACGAGCAGTACTTC. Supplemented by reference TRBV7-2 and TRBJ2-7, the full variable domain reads GAGVSQSPSNKVTEKGKDVELRCDPISGHTALYWYRQSLGQGLEFLIYFQGNSAPDKSGLPSDRFSAERTGGSVSTLTIQRTQQEDSAVYLCASSTGRGYEQYFGPGTRLTVT.